Below are 3 T cell receptor beta chains sequenced from a single sample in a study of blood T cell repertoires in COVID-19. Measured with immunoSEQ multiplex PCR; TCRdb has only the in-frame clones, and not every one. The table includes about 14,000 clones, 70% to 90% detected once. The specimen was peripheral blood. These receptors originate from a human donor with active COVID-19. The donor label of this sample is uncertain.

This clone was seen a few times. The gene calls are TRBV5-1 and TRBJ2-7; D might be TRBD1 (5 bases). This CDR3 contains 16 residues. The germline gives CDR1 SGHRS, CDR2 YFSETQ. Trimming took off 3 bases at V and 7 bases at J, with 23 bases between the two ends. This CDR3 reads CASSSQDGLSLREQYF. CDR3 nucleotide sequence: TGCGCCAGCAGCTCACAGGACGGCCTCTCGCTGAGGGAGCAGTACTTC.

This chain uses TRBV5-1 with TRBJ2-7, with no clear D. Trimming left V 0 bases short and J 3 bases short, with 10 bases between. The CDR3 consists of 14 residues. Germline assignment: CDR1 SGHRS and CDR2 YFSETQ. CDR3 sequence reads: CASSLGNGFYEQYF. CDR3 nucleotide sequence: TGCGCCAGCAGCTTGGGTAACGGGTTCTACGAGCAGTACTTC.

This sequence joins TRBV28 and TRBJ1-2; D may be TRBD1 (5 bases). V was clipped by 1 base and J by 8 bases, with 23 bases between them. This CDR3 has 17 amino acids. Germline CDR1 and CDR2: MDHEN and SYDVKM. The CDR3 protein is CASSLYTAGEGVIGYTF. CDR3 nucleotides: TGTGCCAGCAGTTTATATACGGCGGGGGAGGGTGTTATAGGCTACACCTTC.